The 17 T cell receptor beta chains reported below all come from one sample, sequenced in a study of OX40 agonist ivuxolimab in advanced cancers. Method: immunoSEQ multiplex PCR; TCRdb's copy keeps in-frame clones and lacks some. The data show tens of thousands of clones, around 90% seen once. The sequencing used CD4+ or CD8+ T cells sorted from blood, collected in a trial of the OX40 agonist ivuxolimab. Source of these receptors: an adult with an advanced solid tumor such as melanoma, head and neck, liver or kidney cancer.

The chain couples TRBV6-5 to TRBJ2-3; D gene unclear. Trimming took off 6 bases at V and 2 bases at J, with 12 bases between the two ends. The germline gives CDR1 MNHEY, CDR2 SVGAGI. The CDR3 is 14 amino acids. The CDR3, as DNA: TGTGCCAGCAGCCTAAGACGGACCACAGATACGCAGTATTTT. Its protein is CASSLRRTTDTQYF.

V usage is TRBV6-6 and J usage is TRBJ2-5; 10 bases match TRBD1. The CDR3 sequence is 14 residues long. Germline CDR1 is MNHNY and CDR2 is SVGAGI (reference sequence). The J segment lost 5 bases and the V segment lost 2 bases, leaving 2 bases of the junction unmatched. The CDR3 here is CASSYDRGQETQYF. The DNA for the CDR3 is TGTGCCAGCAGTTACGACAGGGGGCAGGAGACCCAGTACTTC.

This clone was observed a single time. The chain joins TRBV28 to TRBJ1-1; no reliable D call. The ends were cut back, 6 bases at V and 0 bases at J, with 11 bases in the middle. The V gene's germline CDR1 is MDHEN and CDR2 SYDVKM. The CDR3 totals 14 residues. CDR3 residues: CASSLLTVNTEAFF. CDR3 in DNA: TGTGCCAGCAGCCTACTGACTGTGAACACTGAAGCTTTCTTT.

The gene calls are TRBV5-1 and TRBJ2-7; TRBD1 is a possible D gene (5 bases). Between the trimmed V and J ends, which lost 0 bases and 6 bases, there was a span of 10 bases. Looked up from germline, CDR1 is SGHRS and CDR2 is YFSETQ. This CDR3 comprises 13 residues. CDR3 DNA sequence: TGCGCCAGCAGCTTGGAAGGGGTCGCCGAGCAGTACTTC. Protein: CASSLEGVAEQYF. The whole variable domain, remainder taken from reference TRBV5-1 and TRBJ2-7, is KAGVTQTPRYLIKTRGQQVTLSCSPISGHRSVSWYQQTPGQGLQFLFEYFSETQRNKGNFPGRFSGRQFSNSRSEMNVSTLELGDSALYLCASSLEGVAEQYFGPGTRLTVT.

J is TRBJ2-2 and V is TRBV7-3; perhaps TRBD2 as D (6 bases). Germline V gene lookup returns CDR1 SGHTA and CDR2 FQGTGA. V dropped 5 bases and J dropped 2 bases, with 12 bases sitting between them. This CDR3 region has 15 residues. The CDR3 is CASSALAANTGELFF. CDR3 bases: TGTGCCAGCAGCGCCTTAGCGGCAAACACCGGGGAGCTGTTTTTT.

This clone showed up just once. The chain has TRBV5-8 and TRBJ2-7; D possibly corresponds to TRBD1 (5 bases). Germline V gene sequence: CDR1 SGHTS, CDR2 YDEGEE. V lost 5 bases and J 2 bases, leaving 8 bases between the germline ends. The CDR3 has 12 amino acids. The chain's CDR3 is CASRRQPYEQYF. The DNA of the CDR3 is TGTGCCAGCAGAAGACAGCCCTACGAGCAGTACTTC. The whole variable domain, remainder taken from reference TRBV5-8 and TRBJ2-7, is EAGVTQSPTHLIKTRGQQATLRCSPISGHTSVYWYQQALGLGLQFLLWYDEGEERNRGNFPPRFSGRQFPNYSSELNVNALELEDSALYLCASRRQPYEQYFGPGTRLTVT.

The V and J genes are TRBV15 and TRBJ2-7; possibly TRBD1 or TRBD2 for D (7 bases each). CDR3 size: 13 residues. Germline CDR1 is LNHNV and CDR2 is YYDKDF (reference sequence). V lost 2 bases and J 4 bases, leaving 9 bases between the germline ends. The CDR3 is CATSRQGGYEQYF. The CDR3 DNA follows: TGTGCCACCAGCAGACAGGGGGGGTACGAGCAGTACTTC.

The rearrangement uses TRBV18 and TRBJ2-2; tentatively, D is TRBD1 (5 bases). Per germline, CDR1 KGHSH and CDR2 LQKENI. The CDR3 sequence is 17 residues long. The V end lost 0 bases, the J end lost 0 bases, and 11 bases lay between the germline ends. The DNA of the CDR3 is TGTGCCAGCTCACCACCACAGGCCCTAACGAACACCGGGGAGCTGTTTTTT. It yields the protein CASSPPQALTNTGELFF. The whole variable domain, remainder taken from reference TRBV18 and TRBJ2-2, is NAGVMQNPRHLVRRRGQEARLRCSPMKGHSHVYWYRQLPEEGLKFMVYLQKENIIDESGMPKERFSAEFPKEGPSILRIQQVVRGDSAAYFCASSPPQALTNTGELFFGEGSRLTVL.

The rearrangement uses TRBV4-1 and TRBJ2-5; 9 nucleotides align to TRBD1. J gave up 4 bases and V 4 bases, and 7 bases lay outside the gene matches. The CDR3 has 15 residues. CDR1 and CDR2 (germline): MGHRA, YSYEKL. The CDR3 loop reads CASSPGTGKGETQYF. Written as DNA, the CDR3 is TGCGCCAGCAGCCCCGGGACAGGGAAGGGAGAGACCCAGTACTTC.

This CDR3 is CASSPSGAGHIQYF. Here the CDR3 DNA reads TGTGCCAGCAGCCCGAGCGGGGCCGGTCACATTCAGTACTTC. The chain is built from TRBV7-9 and TRBJ2-4, with 7 nucleotides matching TRBD2. The J segment lost 8 bases and the V segment lost 5 bases, leaving 9 bases of the junction unmatched. Per the germline V gene, CDR1 is SEHNR and CDR2 is FQNEAQ (reference sequence). CDR3 size: 14 residues.

This chain uses TRBV4-2 with TRBJ2-7, with no clear D. The CDR3 sequence is 14 residues long. The V end lost 3 bases, the J end lost 0 bases, and 9 bases lay between the germline ends. Germline V gene lookup returns CDR1 LGHNA and CDR2 YNFKEQ. In nucleotides, the CDR3 is TGTGCCAGCAGCCATTACCCGAGCTCCTACGAGCAGTACTTC. Protein: CASSHYPSSYEQYF.

The chain employs TRBV5-4 and TRBJ1-3; TRBD1 aligns across 7 bases. The length of the CDR3 is 16 residues. V shed 2 bases, J shed 0 bases, and the junction held 5 bases outside the gene matches. Germline V CDR1 and CDR2: SGHNT, YYREEE (reference sequence). Here the CDR3 reads CASSLRTGFSGNTIYF. The CDR3 nucleotides read TGTGCCAGCAGCTTACGGACAGGCTTCTCTGGAAACACCATATATTTT.

The J gene is TRBJ1-1, the V gene TRBV28, with 7 nucleotides matching TRBD1. J gave up 3 bases and V 5 bases, and 12 bases lay outside the gene matches. The V gene's germline CDR1 is MDHEN and CDR2 SYDVKM. The CDR3 has 16 amino acids. CDR3 sequence reads: CASSGGGGQLYTEAFF. CDR3 nucleotide sequence: TGTGCCAGCAGTGGGGGCGGGGGACAGCTTTACACTGAAGCTTTCTTT.

This clone was detected only once. The V gene is TRBV6-5, the J gene TRBJ2-7, with 9 positions matching TRBD1. The CDR3 loop spans 15 amino acids. Germline CDR1 is MNHEY and CDR2 is SVGAGI. Losses at the gene ends were 5 bases for V and 6 bases for J; bases not matched to a gene: 11. The CDR3 sequence: CASSPPGQGRAEQYF. The CDR3 coding sequence is TGTGCCAGCAGTCCCCCGGGACAGGGAAGGGCCGAGCAGTACTTC.

V and J are TRBV19 and TRBJ1-5; 7 nucleotides match TRBD1. After removal of 3 bases from V and 4 bases from J, the junction contained 6 bases not matched to a gene. Germline-derived CDR1 and CDR2 are LNHDA and SQIVND (reference sequence). This CDR3 spans 15 amino acids. In DNA form, the CDR3 reads TGTGCCAGTAGTATTGTAGGGGGCCTGAATCAGCCCCAGCATTTT. It is translated as CASSIVGGLNQPQHF. Supplemented by reference TRBV19 and TRBJ1-5, the full variable domain reads DGGITQSPKYLFRKEGQNVTLSCEQNLNHDAMYWYRQDPGQGLRLIYYSQIVNDFQKGDIAEGYSVSREKKESFPLTVTSAQKNPTAFYLCASSIVGGLNQPQHFGDGTRLSIL.

V usage is TRBV30 and J usage is TRBJ2-3, with 9 bases fitting TRBD2. V shed 6 bases and J 2 bases; nucleotides not matched to a gene: 9. This CDR3 contains 15 residues. Looked up from germline, CDR1 is GTSNPN and CDR2 is SVGIG (reference sequence). CDR3 DNA: TGTGCCTGCAAAATAGCGGGAGATCACACAGATACGCAGTATTTT. It encodes CACKIAGDHTDTQYF.

The chain recombines TRBV7-8 with TRBJ2-1, with TRBD2 identical over 14 bases. The V gene's germline CDR1 is SGHVS and CDR2 FQNEAQ. V shed 2 bases and J 0 bases; nucleotides not matched to a gene: 9. The CDR3 contains 20 residues. The CDR3 is CASSLIGGTSGRPSYNEQFF. CDR3 coding DNA: TGTGCCAGCAGCTTAATCGGGGGGACTAGCGGGAGACCCTCCTACAATGAGCAGTTCTTC.